Listed below are T cell receptor beta chains from one sample, sequenced in a study of cytomegalovirus exposure and HLA in healthy donors. Using immunoSEQ multiplex PCR, the repertoire was profiled, and TCRdb retains in-frame clones only, with some absent. This table has about 150,000 clones, 60% to 80% appearing once. Sample: PBMCs. The receptors stem from a woman aged 40 to 50 in good health and CMV-seronegative. CDR3s include the opening cysteine and the closing phenylalanine or tryptophan. D genes are given only for firm matches. Rows give clone size only sometimes, using once, few, many, or a class for an expanded clone.

D gene	clone size	V gene	J gene	CDR3 DNA	CDR3 protein
NA	once	TRBV7-2	TRBJ1-1	TGTGCCAGCAGCCGGGCTGGGGGCAGGGCTGAAGCTTTCTTT	CASSRAGGRAEAFF
NA	NA	TRBV7-2	TRBJ2-2	TGTGCCAGCAGGTCACAGGGCGACACCGGGGAGCTGTTTTTT	CASRSQGDTGELFF
TRBD1	NA	TRBV7-9	TRBJ1-4	TGTGCCAGCAGCAAGACAACAACCGGGACAGTTAATGAAAAACTGTTTTTT	CASSKTTTGTVNEKLFF
NA	NA	TRBV7-9	TRBJ2-3	TGTGCCAGCCCGATGTGGGGAGCGTCAGATACGCAGTATTTT	CASPMWGASDTQYF
TRBD1	few	TRBV11-2	TRBJ1-2	TGTGCCAGCAGCTTTGGGACAGGGCTCAACTATGGCTACACCTTC	CASSFGTGLNYGYTF
NA	NA	TRBV21-1	TRBJ2-1	TGTGCCAGCAGCAAGGCGACTAGCGGCCCCAATGAGCAGTTCTTC	CASSKATSGPNEQFF
NA	NA	TRBV16	TRBJ1-1	TGTGCCAGCAGCCAATCCAGAAGGAACACTGAAGCTTTCTTT	CASSQSRRNTEAFF
NA	few	TRBV4-2	TRBJ2-6	TGTGCCAGCAGCCAAGAGGGGCTATACGGGGCCAACGTCCTGACTTTC	CASSQEGLYGANVLTF
NA	NA	TRBV28	TRBJ1-2	TGTGCCAGCAGTTCCCTCGTAGGGGTTGGCTATGGCTACACCTTC	CASSSLVGVGYGYTF
NA	once	TRBV27	TRBJ1-5	TGTGCCAGCAGTTTGGAGGAGCCCCAGCATTTT	CASSLEEPQHF
NA	NA	TRBV28	TRBJ2-7	TGTGCCAGCAGTTCCGCGACAGGTGTGACCTACGAGCAGTACTTC	CASSSATGVTYEQYF
TRBD1	NA	TRBV6-6	TRBJ1-4	TGTGCCAGCAGTAGGACAGGGGGCGCGTCCGAAAAACTGTTTTTT	CASSRTGGASEKLFF
TRBD1	NA	TRBV4-1	TRBJ2-1	TGCGCCAGCAGCAGGGACAGTAGCTACAATGAGCAGTTCTTC	CASSRDSSYNEQFF
TRBD1	NA	TRBV7-9	TRBJ2-7	TGTGCCAGCAGCCCCTCATCCGGGACAGAAAGGTACGAGCAGTACTTC	CASSPSSGTERYEQYF
NA	NA	TRBV7-9	TRBJ1-2	TGTGCCAGCAGCTCTTCTCCGGGTGGCTATGGCTACACCTTC	CASSSSPGGYGYTF
NA	NA	TRBV7-2	TRBJ1-3	TGTGCCAGCAGCGCGGTGGGACTAAACACCATATATTTT	CASSAVGLNTIYF
TRBD2	few	TRBV5-1	TRBJ2-1	TGCGCCAGCAGCCCAGGACTAGCGGGGGGGATATACAATGAGCAGTTCTTC	CASSPGLAGGIYNEQFF
TRBD1	NA	TRBV12-5	TRBJ2-1	TGTGCTAGTGGTTTGGTTTGGACAGGGGAGAACTCCTACAATGAGCAGTTCTTC	CASGLVWTGENSYNEQFF
NA	NA	TRBV4-2	TRBJ1-2	TGTGCCAGCAGCCAAGAGGCCGGGGGGGCTAACTATGGCTACACCTTC	CASSQEAGGANYGYTF
TRBD1	NA	TRBV28	TRBJ2-7	TGTGCCAGCAGTTTAAGGGGGGGACAGGGTTACGAGCAGTACTTC	CASSLRGGQGYEQYF
TRBD2	NA	TRBV7-2	TRBJ2-7	TGTGCCAGCAGCTTAGTAGGGACTACGTTTTCCTACGAGCAGTACTTC	CASSLVGTTFSYEQYF
NA	few	TRBV11-1	TRBJ1-2	TGTGCCAGCAGCTTAGTGGCGAGGGATCCCATTGACTACACCTTC	CASSLVARDPIDYTF
NA	NA	TRBV6-1	TRBJ2-7	TGTGCCAGCAGTGCCGGGGGGCGTTCCTACGAGCAGTACTTC	CASSAGGRSYEQYF
TRBD2	NA	TRBV7-2	TRBJ2-3	TGTGCCAGCAGCTTGGGGGGGACCACACCCACAGATACGCAGTATTTT	CASSLGGTTPTDTQYF
NA	NA	TRBV6-1	TRBJ1-6	TGTGCCAGCAGTGAAGAGGCGGCACAAGGGGGATCACCCCTCCACTTT	CASSEEAAQGGSPLHF
NA	NA	TRBV28	TRBJ1-2	TGTGCCAGCAGTTCCTTTACTACAGGCTATGGCTACACCTTC	CASSSFTTGYGYTF
NA	few	TRBV18	TRBJ1-1	TGTGCCAGCTCCCCTAGTATGGTGAACACTGAAGCTTTCTTT	CASSPSMVNTEAFF
TRBD1	NA	TRBV14	TRBJ2-6	TGTGCCAGCAGCCAGATGGGACAGGGGGCGTCTGGGGCCAACGTCCTGACTTTC	CASSQMGQGASGANVLTF
NA	NA	TRBV5-8	TRBJ1-5	TGTGCCAGCAGCTTGGCTACAGGGTTCATTCAGCCCCAGCATTTT	CASSLATGFIQPQHF
NA	NA	TRBV27	TRBJ2-7	TGTGCCAGCCGCCAGCGGAGCTCCTACGAGCAGTACTTC	CASRQRSSYEQYF
NA	NA	TRBV19	TRBJ2-3	TGTGCCAGTAGGACAGGTAGCTCCACAGATACGCAGTATTTT	CASRTGSSTDTQYF
NA	NA	TRBV27	TRBJ1-1	TGTGCCAGCCAGGGATTAACCATGAACACTGAAGCTTTCTTT	CASQGLTMNTEAFF
NA	once	TRBV5-3	TRBJ2-3	TGTGCCAGAAGCTTGCCTAGCCGACCAGATGCGCAGTATTTT	CARSLPSRPDAQYF
NA	NA	TRBV4-3	TRBJ2-7	TGCGCCAGCAGCCAAACGACGGAGCCGGGACTGCCGCATTCCCACTACGAGCAGTACTTC	CASSQTTEPGLPHSHYEQYF
NA	NA	TRBV5-1	TRBJ2-1	TGCGCCAGCAGCTTGATCCCGGTGGGGGGACCCTACAATGAGCAGTTCTTC	CASSLIPVGGPYNEQFF
NA	NA	TRBV25-1	TRBJ1-3	TGTGCCAGCAGTGTGGGAGGCGGAAACACCATATATTTT	CASSVGGGNTIYF
NA	NA	TRBV28	TRBJ2-5	TGTGCCAGCAGTTCCCCCGGGGGAGGGGGAAAAGAGACCCAGTACTTC	CASSSPGGGGKETQYF
NA	NA	TRBV30	TRBJ2-5	TGTGCCTGGACCCGGGGTATCGAAGAGACCCAGTACTTC	CAWTRGIEETQYF
TRBD1	NA	TRBV2	TRBJ2-5	TGTGCCAGCACCCCGGGACAGGGAGGAGGCCAAGCGACCCAGTACTTC	CASTPGQGGGQATQYF
TRBD1	NA	TRBV6-5	TRBJ1-2	TGTGCCAGCAGTCTCCGACAGGGGTTTGGAGGCTACACCTTC	CASSLRQGFGGYTF
TRBD1	NA	TRBV14	TRBJ1-2	TGTGCCAGCAGCCGATCCGGGACAGGGGATGGCTACACCTTC	CASSRSGTGDGYTF
TRBD1	NA	TRBV6-5	TRBJ1-1	TGTGCCAGCAGTTACACACAGGGGGTTGAGAGGACTGAAGCTTTCTTT	CASSYTQGVERTEAFF
NA	NA	TRBV11-2	TRBJ1-1	TGTGCCAGCAGCTTACGGAACACTGAAGCTTTCTTT	CASSLRNTEAFF
NA	NA	TRBV5-4	TRBJ2-5	TGTGCCAGCAGTCAGACCAGGGCTTCAGAGACCCAGTACTTC	CASSQTRASETQYF
TRBD1	few	TRBV6-5	TRBJ2-7	TGTGCCAGCAGTTACTCCGGGACAGGGCCCTACGAGCAGTACTTC	CASSYSGTGPYEQYF
NA	few	TRBV4-1	TRBJ1-3	TGCGCCAGCAGCCAAGTAGGCCTGCGATGGGGCGTCTCTGGAAACACCATATATTTT	CASSQVGLRWGVSGNTIYF
TRBD1	NA	TRBV9	TRBJ2-1	TGTGCCAGCAGCGTCACAGCAGGACAGGGGGCCTACAATGAGCAGTTCTTC	CASSVTAGQGAYNEQFF
TRBD1	NA	TRBV5-1	TRBJ1-1	TGCGCCAGCAGCTTGGAGTCAGGGGGAATGACTGAAGCTTTCTTT	CASSLESGGMTEAFF
NA	NA	TRBV7-2	TRBJ2-6	TGTGCCAGCAGCTTAGTTCGCCGGGTCACTTCTGGGGCCAACGGCCTGACTTTC	CASSLVRRVTSGANGLTF
TRBD1	NA	TRBV28	TRBJ2-4	TGTGCCAGCAGTACCGGGACAGTAGCCAAAAACATTCAGTACTTC	CASSTGTVAKNIQYF
NA	NA	TRBV30	TRBJ2-1	TGTGCCTGGGGTTTTGAGTCCTCCTACAATGAGCAGTTCTTC	CAWGFESSYNEQFF
NA	NA	TRBV25-1	TRBJ1-1	TGTGCCAGCAGGATAAACAGGGATGCTTTCTTT	CASRINRDAFF
NA	NA	TRBV30	TRBJ2-3	TGTGCCTGGGTGCAGGTAGGACAATTTCTCCCAGATACGCAGTATTTT	CAWVQVGQFLPDTQYF
TRBD2	NA	TRBV28	TRBJ2-1	TGTGCCAGCGCTAGGGAGGGCCCTAATGAGCAGTTCTTC	CASAREGPNEQFF